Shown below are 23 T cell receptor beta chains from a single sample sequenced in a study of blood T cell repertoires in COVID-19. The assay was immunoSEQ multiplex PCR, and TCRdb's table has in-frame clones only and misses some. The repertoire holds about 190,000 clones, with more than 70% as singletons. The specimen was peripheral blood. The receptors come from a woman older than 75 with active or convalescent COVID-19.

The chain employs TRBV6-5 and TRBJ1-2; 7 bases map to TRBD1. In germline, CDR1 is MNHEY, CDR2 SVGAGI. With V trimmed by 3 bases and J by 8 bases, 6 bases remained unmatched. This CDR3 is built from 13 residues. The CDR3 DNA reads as TGTGCCAGCAGTTATGACAGGGAGGCCGGCTACACCTTC. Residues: CASSYDREAGYTF.

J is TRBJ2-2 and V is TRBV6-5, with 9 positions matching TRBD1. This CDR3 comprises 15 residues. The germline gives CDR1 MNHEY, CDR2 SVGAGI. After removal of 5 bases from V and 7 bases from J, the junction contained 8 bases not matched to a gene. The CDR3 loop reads CASSRATGGIGELFF. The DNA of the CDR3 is TGTGCCAGCAGTAGGGCGACAGGGGGAATCGGGGAGCTGTTTTTT.

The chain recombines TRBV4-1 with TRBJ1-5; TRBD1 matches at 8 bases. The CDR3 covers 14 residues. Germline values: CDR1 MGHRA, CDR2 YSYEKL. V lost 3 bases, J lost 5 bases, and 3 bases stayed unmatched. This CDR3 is CASSHPGQDQPQHF. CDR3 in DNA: TGCGCCAGCAGCCACCCGGGACAGGATCAGCCCCAGCATTTT.

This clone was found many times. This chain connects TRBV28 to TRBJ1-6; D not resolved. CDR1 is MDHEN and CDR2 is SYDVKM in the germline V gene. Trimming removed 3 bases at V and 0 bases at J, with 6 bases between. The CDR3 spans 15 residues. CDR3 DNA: TGTGCCAGCAGTTTGGTGAGCTCCTATAATTCACCCCTCCACTTT. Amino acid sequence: CASSLVSSYNSPLHF. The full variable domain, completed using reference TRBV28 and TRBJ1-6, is DVKVTQSSRYLVKRTGEKVFLECVQDMDHENMFWYRQDPGLGLRLIYFSYDVKMKEKGDIPEGYSVSREKKERFSLILESASTNQTSMYLCASSLVSSYNSPLHFGNGTRLTVT.

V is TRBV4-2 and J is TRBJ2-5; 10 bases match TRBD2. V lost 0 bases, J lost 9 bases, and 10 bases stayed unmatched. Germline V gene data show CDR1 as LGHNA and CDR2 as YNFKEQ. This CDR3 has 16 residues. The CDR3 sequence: CASSQEEASGGQAQYF. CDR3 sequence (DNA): TGTGCCAGCAGCCAAGAAGAGGCTAGCGGGGGACAGGCCCAGTACTTC.

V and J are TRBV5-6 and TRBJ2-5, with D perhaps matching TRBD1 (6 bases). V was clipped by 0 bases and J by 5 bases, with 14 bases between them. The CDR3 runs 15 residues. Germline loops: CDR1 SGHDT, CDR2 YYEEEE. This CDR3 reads CASSLGGSRGETQYF. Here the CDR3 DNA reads TGTGCCAGCAGCTTGGGAGGTTCTAGGGGGGAGACCCAGTACTTC.

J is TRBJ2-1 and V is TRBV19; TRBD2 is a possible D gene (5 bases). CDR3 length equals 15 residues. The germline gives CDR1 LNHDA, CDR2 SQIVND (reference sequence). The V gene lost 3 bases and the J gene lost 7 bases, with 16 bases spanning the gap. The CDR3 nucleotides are TGTGCCAGTAGTATCCGTAGCGAGGGCCGTAATGAGCAGTTCTTC. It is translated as CASSIRSEGRNEQFF.

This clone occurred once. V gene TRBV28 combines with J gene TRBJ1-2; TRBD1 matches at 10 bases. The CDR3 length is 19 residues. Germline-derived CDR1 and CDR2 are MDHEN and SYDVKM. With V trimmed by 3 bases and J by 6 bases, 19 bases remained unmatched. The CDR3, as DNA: TGTGCCAGCAGTTTTTCCCGACTGAAATTCGGACAGGGGGGTAATGGCTACACCTTC. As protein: CASSFSRLKFGQGGNGYTF.

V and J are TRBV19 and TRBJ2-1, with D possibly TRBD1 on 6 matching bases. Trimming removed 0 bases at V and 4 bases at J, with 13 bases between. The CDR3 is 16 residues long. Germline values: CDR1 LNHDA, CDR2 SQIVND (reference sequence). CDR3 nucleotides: TGTGCCAGTAGTATAGATCTTTGGGACATATACAATGAGCAGTTCTTC. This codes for CASSIDLWDIYNEQFF.

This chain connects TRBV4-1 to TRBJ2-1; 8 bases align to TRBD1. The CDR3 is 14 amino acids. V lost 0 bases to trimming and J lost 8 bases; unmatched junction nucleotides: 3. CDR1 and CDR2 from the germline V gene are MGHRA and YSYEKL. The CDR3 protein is CASSQEGQGDEQFF. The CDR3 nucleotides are TGCGCCAGCAGCCAAGAAGGACAGGGCGATGAGCAGTTCTTC.

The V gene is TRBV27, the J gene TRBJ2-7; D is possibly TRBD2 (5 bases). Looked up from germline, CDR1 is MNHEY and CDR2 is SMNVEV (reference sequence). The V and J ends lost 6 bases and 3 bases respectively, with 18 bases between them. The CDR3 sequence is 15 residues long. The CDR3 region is CASRETASGYYEQYF. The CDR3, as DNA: TGTGCCAGCAGAGAAACAGCGAGCGGTTACTACGAGCAGTACTTC.

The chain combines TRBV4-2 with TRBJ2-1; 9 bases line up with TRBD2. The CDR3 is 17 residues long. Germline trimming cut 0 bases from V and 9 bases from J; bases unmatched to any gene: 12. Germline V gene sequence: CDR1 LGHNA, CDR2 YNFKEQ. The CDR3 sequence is CASSQEEAGSGGREQFF. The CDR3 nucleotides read TGTGCCAGCAGCCAAGAGGAAGCGGGCAGCGGGGGGCGTGAGCAGTTCTTC.

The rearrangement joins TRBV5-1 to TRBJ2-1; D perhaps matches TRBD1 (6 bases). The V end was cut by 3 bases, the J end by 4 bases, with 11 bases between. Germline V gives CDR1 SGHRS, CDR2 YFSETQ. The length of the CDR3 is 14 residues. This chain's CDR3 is CASSSGQLYNEQFF. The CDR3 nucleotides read TGCGCCAGCAGCTCTGGACAGCTTTACAATGAGCAGTTCTTC.

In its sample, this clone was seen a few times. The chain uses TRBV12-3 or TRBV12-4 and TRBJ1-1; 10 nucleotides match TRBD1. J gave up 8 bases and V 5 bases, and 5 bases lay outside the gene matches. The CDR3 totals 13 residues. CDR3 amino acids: CASSQDRGREAFF. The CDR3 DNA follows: TGTGCCAGCAGTCAGGACAGGGGGAGGGAAGCTTTCTTT.

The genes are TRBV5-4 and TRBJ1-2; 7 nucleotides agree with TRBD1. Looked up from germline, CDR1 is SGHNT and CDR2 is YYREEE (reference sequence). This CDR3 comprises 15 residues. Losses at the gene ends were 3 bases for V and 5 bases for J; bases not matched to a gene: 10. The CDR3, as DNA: TGTGCCAGCAGCTCCAAAGGGGGCTCCCGTTATGGCTACACCTTC. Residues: CASSSKGGSRYGYTF.

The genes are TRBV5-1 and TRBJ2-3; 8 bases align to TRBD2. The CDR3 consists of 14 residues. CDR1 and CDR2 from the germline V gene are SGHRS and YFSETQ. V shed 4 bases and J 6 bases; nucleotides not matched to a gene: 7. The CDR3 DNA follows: TGCGCCAGCAGCCCCCTAGCGGGCGCGGATACGCAGTATTTT. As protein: CASSPLAGADTQYF. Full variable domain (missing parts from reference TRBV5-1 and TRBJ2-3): KAGVTQTPRYLIKTRGQQVTLSCSPISGHRSVSWYQQTPGQGLQFLFEYFSETQRNKGNFPGRFSGRQFSNSRSEMNVSTLELGDSALYLCASSPLAGADTQYFGPGTRLTVL.

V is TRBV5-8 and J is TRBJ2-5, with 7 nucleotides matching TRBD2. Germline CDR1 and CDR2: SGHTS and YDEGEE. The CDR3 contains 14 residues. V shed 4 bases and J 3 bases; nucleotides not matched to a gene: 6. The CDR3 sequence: CASSHWGGEETQYF. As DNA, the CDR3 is TGTGCCAGCAGCCACTGGGGGGGGGAAGAGACCCAGTACTTC.

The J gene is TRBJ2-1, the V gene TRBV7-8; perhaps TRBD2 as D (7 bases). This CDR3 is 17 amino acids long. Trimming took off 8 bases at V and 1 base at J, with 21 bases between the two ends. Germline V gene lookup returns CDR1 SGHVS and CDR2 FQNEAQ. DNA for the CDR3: TGTGCCAGCCAAATATTGGGGGGGCCGGCTTCCTACAATGAGCAGTTCTTC. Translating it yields CASQILGGPASYNEQFF. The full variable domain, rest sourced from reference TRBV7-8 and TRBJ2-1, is GAGVSQSPRYKVAKRGQDVALRCDPISGHVSLFWYQQALGQGPEFLTYFQNEAQLDKSGLPSDRFFAERPEGSVSTLKIQRTQQEDSAVYLCASQILGGPASYNEQFFGPGTRLTVL.

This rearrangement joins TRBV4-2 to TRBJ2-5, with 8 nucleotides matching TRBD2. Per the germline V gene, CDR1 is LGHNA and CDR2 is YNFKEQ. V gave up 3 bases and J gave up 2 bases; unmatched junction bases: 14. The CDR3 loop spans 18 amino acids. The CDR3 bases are TGTGCCAGCAGCCATCCCCTCGGGAGACTAGCGTTACAAGAGACCCAGTACTTC. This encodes CASSHPLGRLALQETQYF.

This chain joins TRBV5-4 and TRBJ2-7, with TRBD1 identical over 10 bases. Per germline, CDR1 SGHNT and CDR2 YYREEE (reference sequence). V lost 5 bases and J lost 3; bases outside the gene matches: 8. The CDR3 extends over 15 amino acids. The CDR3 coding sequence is TGTGCCAGCAGTGACGACAGGGGGCCCCTCTACGAGCAGTACTTC. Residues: CASSDDRGPLYEQYF.

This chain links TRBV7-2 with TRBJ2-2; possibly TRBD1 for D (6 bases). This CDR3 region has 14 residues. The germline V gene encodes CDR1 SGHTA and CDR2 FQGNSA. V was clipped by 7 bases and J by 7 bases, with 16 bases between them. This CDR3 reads CASNRADFGGELFF. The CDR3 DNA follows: TGTGCCAGCAACAGGGCGGATTTTGGCGGGGAGCTGTTTTTT.

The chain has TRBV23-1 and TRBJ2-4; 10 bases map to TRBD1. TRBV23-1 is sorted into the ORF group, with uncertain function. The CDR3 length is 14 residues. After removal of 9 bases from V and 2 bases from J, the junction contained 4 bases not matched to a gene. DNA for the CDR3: TGCGCCAGGGGACAGGGGCGACCCAAAAACATTCAGTACTTC. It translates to CARGQGRPKNIQYF.

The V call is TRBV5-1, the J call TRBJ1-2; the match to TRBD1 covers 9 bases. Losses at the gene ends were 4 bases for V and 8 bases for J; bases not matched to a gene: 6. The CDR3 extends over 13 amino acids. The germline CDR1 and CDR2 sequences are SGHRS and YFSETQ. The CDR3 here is CASSRGQGDGYTF. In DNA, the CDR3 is TGCGCCAGCAGCCGGGGACAGGGTGACGGCTACACCTTC.